This paragraph reports one TCR beta chain. Its antigen is undetermined. The sample comes from a study of T cell responses to AZD1222 COVID-19 vaccine. Study at large: Samples with a second dose at about 4 or about 12 weeks were pooled together. Overall study findings and caveats: When two AZD1222 doses had been given, Spike-specific TCR breadth and depth rose. There were vaccine-associated CD4 TCRs across spike, dominant at 160-218 and 743-854.

Germline values: CDR1 LNHDA, CDR2 SQIVND (reference sequence). Deletions cut 8 bases from V and 6 bases from J, with 19 bases between. The CDR3 extends over 14 amino acids. The method was immunoSEQ multiplex PCR; TCRdb's version includes in-frame clones alone and lacks a portion of them. The data show around 67,000 clones, under 90% seen once. The chain carries TRBV19 and TRBJ1-1, with D tentatively TRBD1 (6 bases). The TCR originated in an adult in good health. This material consisted of peripheral blood, taken on day 0 of AZD1222 vaccination. The chain's CDR3 is CASHTTLDSAEAFF. The CDR3 DNA is TGTGCCAGTCATACTACCCTGGACAGCGCTGAAGCTTTCTTT. Together with reference TRBV19 and TRBJ1-1, the CDR3 gives the full variable domain: DGGITQSPKYLFRKEGQNVTLSCEQNLNHDAMYWYRQDPGQGLRLIYYSQIVNDFQKGDIAEGYSVSREKKESFPLTVTSAQKNPTAFYLCASHTTLDSAEAFFGQGTRLTVV.